The sequence of this T cell receptor beta chain was determined in a study of post-analysis software for immune sequencing data. This CDR3 region has 14 residues. Trimming shortened V by 3 bases and J by 3 bases, and 11 bases separated the two germline ends. General study findings and limits: There were five or six TRBV segments more frequent in patients than controls, and TRBV5-6, TRBV5-1 and TRBV20-1 were among them. Comparison with controls showed significantly lower normalized Chao1 diversity in multiple sclerosis patients. Samples sharing a preparation batch grouped tightly together when assessed by F measure.

Comment on this clonotype: Antigen: not known.

Unique-molecular-identifier-tagged TCR beta cDNA libraries were used. Input of roughly 0.9 to 11 million T cells yielded around 500,000 cDNA molecules. TCRdb passed the PCR reads through MiXCR, listing each CDR3 protein once. Altogether hundreds of thousands of distinct CDR3 sequences are present, approximately 39% being singletons, with the ten largest covering around 8%. The receptor comes from a girl aged 2 to 9 with multiple sclerosis. Sequencing was carried out using blood. The V call is TRBV12-3 or TRBV12-4, the J call TRBJ2-5; unclear D gene. In nucleotides, the CDR3 is TGTGCCAGCAGTTTCCCTCGAAAGGAAGAGACCCAGTACTTC. It yields the protein CASSFPRKEETQYF.